The 30 T cell receptor beta chains below all came from one sample that was sequenced in a study of T-cell memory formation after mild COVID-19. TCRdb redid the calling of the 5' RACE reads with MiXCR, one entry per CDR3 protein. This sample has roughly 550,000 distinct CDR3 sequences, with 20% found just once. Material: PBMCs or a T cell subset sorted from them (not recorded which). The receptors here all came from an adult woman who had mild COVID-19 (a few samples of this study predate the infection). Cell type and time point are not known.

This clonotype was seen a handful of times. This chain uses TRBV27 with TRBJ2-1; 14 bases align to TRBD2. The CDR3 consists of 20 residues. CDR1 and CDR2 (germline): MNHEY, SMNVEV (reference sequence). Trimming at V came to 7 bases and at J to 7 bases, leaving 21 bases not matched to a gene. This CDR3 is CASTPLAGTSGRARRNEQFF. As DNA, the CDR3 is TGTGCCAGCACCCCTTTGGCCGGGACTAGCGGGAGAGCCCGCCGAAATGAGCAGTTCTTC.

There are a few counts of this clonotype. The gene calls are TRBV4-2 and TRBJ2-7; 8 positions agree with TRBD2. The CDR3 contains 15 residues. The germline gives CDR1 LGHNA, CDR2 YNFKEQ. V shed 1 base, J shed 5 bases, and the junction held 7 bases outside the gene matches. The CDR3 DNA is TGTGCCAGCAGCCAAGGCCCGGGAGGGCCGGACGAGCAGTACTTC. This codes for CASSQGPGGPDEQYF.

This clonotype has just a few counts. The genes are TRBV24-1 and TRBJ2-3; 8 bases are shared with TRBD2. V was clipped by 3 bases and J by 2 bases; unmatched bases: 6. This CDR3 spans 16 amino acids. The germline CDR1 and CDR2 sequences are KGHDR and SFDVKD. CDR3 sequence reads: CATSDPSGSFTDTQYF. In DNA, the CDR3 is TGTGCCACCAGTGATCCTAGCGGGTCCTTCACAGATACGCAGTATTTT.

This sequence joins TRBV5-1 and TRBJ2-5, with D perhaps given as TRBD1 or TRBD2 (6 bases each). The CDR3 totals 16 residues. Trimming removed 4 bases from V and 4 bases from J, with 20 bases in between. Per germline, CDR1 SGHRS and CDR2 YFSETQ. The CDR3 nucleotides are TGCGCCAGCAGCCCAAGCCACCCACAGGGAGGAGAGACCCAGTACTTC. This translates into CASSPSHPQGGETQYF.

In nucleotides, the CDR3 is TGTGCCAGCAGCCAATTCACAGGGGGCCGGGCTTTCTTT. Its translation: CASSQFTGGRAFF. The V and J genes are TRBV3-1 and TRBJ1-1; 9 nucleotides align to TRBD1. The CDR3 runs to 13 residues. With V trimmed by 2 bases and J by 11 bases, 6 bases remained unmatched. Germline CDR1 and CDR2: LGHDT and YNNKEL (reference sequence).

The CDR3 DNA is TGTGCCAGCAGTGGGCGACGGGACACCGTAGAGTATAACTATGGCTACACCTTC. Its protein is CASSGRRDTVEYNYGYTF. The genes are TRBV25-1 and TRBJ1-2; a weak D match, TRBD1 (6 bases). Germline lookup yields CDR1 MGHDK and CDR2 SYGVNS. V lost 4 bases to trimming and J lost 1 base, with 22 bases between them. The CDR3 length is 18 residues.

In this sample, this clonotype turned up a few times. This sequence joins TRBV12-3 or TRBV12-4 and TRBJ1-2; no clear D gene. V lost 6 bases, J lost 2 bases, and 19 bases lay in between. CDR3 length equals 16 residues. CDR3 DNA sequence: TGTGCCAGCAGCCTTGTAGGCTCGAGACTCAACTATGGCTACACCTTC. Translated: CASSLVGSRLNYGYTF.

This clonotype was seen only a few times. The J gene is TRBJ2-3, the V gene TRBV12-3 or TRBV12-4; D is unresolved. The CDR3 loop spans 13 amino acids. Trimming stripped 7 bases from V and 1 base from J, with 9 bases between. CDR3 sequence (DNA): TGTGCCAGCAAAATAATAGGCACAGATACGCAGTATTTT. This encodes CASKIIGTDTQYF.

The rearrangement links TRBV3-1 to TRBJ2-3; D is perhaps TRBD2 (6 bases). The germline CDR1 and CDR2 sequences are LGHDT and YNNKEL (reference sequence). V was clipped by 3 bases and J by 4 bases, with 11 bases between them. This CDR3 comprises 14 residues. The CDR3 sequence is CASSHLGSPDTQYF. The CDR3 coding sequence is TGTGCCAGCAGCCACCTCGGGAGTCCAGATACGCAGTATTTT.

This chain links TRBV18 with TRBJ2-7; D is tentatively TRBD1 or TRBD2 (5 bases each). This CDR3 has 14 amino acids. Germline CDR1 and CDR2: KGHSH and LQKENI. Trimming cost V 2 bases and J 2 bases, with 10 bases left between them. The CDR3: CASSPGTLPYEQYF. In nucleotides, the CDR3 is TGTGCCAGCTCACCAGGGACCTTACCCTACGAGCAGTACTTC.

This CDR3 is CASSFDRAHIQYF. As DNA, the CDR3 is TGTGCCAGCAGTTTCGACAGGGCGCACATTCAGTACTTC. V usage is TRBV6-2 or TRBV6-3 and J usage is TRBJ2-4; 7 nucleotides match TRBD1. This CDR3 region has 13 residues. V dropped 4 bases and J dropped 8; count of bases not matched to a gene: 5. Germline values: CDR1 MNHEY, CDR2 SVGEGT.

The CDR3 nucleotides are TGTGCCAGCAGCTTGGCTCAGGGGGGATACTCAAACATTCAGTACTTC. Translation gives CASSLAQGGYSNIQYF. The rearrangement uses TRBV5-5 and TRBJ2-4; weak D call: TRBD1 (7 bases). The CDR3 runs to 16 residues. Germline loops: CDR1 SGHKS, CDR2 YYEKEE (reference sequence). Trimming shortened V by 0 bases and J by 6 bases, and 16 bases separated the two germline ends.

The chain carries TRBV7-7 and TRBJ2-2, with D possibly being TRBD1 (5 bases). V was cut by 1 base and J by 5 bases, with 11 bases left in between. This CDR3 is built from 15 residues. In germline, CDR1 is SSHAT, CDR2 FNYEAQ (reference sequence). The CDR3 is CASSLGGPRTGELFF. In DNA, the CDR3 is TGTGCCAGCAGCTTAGGGGGCCCTAGGACCGGGGAGCTGTTTTTT.

A few counts support this clonotype. The chain joins TRBV5-5 to TRBJ2-3; possibly TRBD1 for D (6 bases). The CDR3 has 16 residues. The germline gives CDR1 SGHKS, CDR2 YYEKEE (reference sequence). V lost 2 bases and J lost 0, with 13 bases in between. The CDR3 nucleotides are TGTGCCAGCAGCTTTCTCATAGGGGGTAGCACAGATACGCAGTATTTT. It encodes CASSFLIGGSTDTQYF.

V and J are TRBV30 and TRBJ1-1; 7 bases agree with TRBD1. With 7 bases clipped from V and 0 bases from J, the junction kept 5 bases outside the gene matches. Germline V CDR1 and CDR2: GTSNPN, SVGIG (reference sequence). The CDR3 loop spans 13 amino acids. CDR3 residues: CASDRAMNTEAFF. The DNA for the CDR3 is TGTGCCTCAGACAGGGCTATGAACACTGAAGCTTTCTTT.

The rearrangement joins TRBV5-1 to TRBJ2-3; D perhaps matches TRBD1 (5 bases). V was cut by 0 bases and J by 4 bases, with 9 bases left in between. The germline V gene encodes CDR1 SGHRS and CDR2 YFSETQ. The CDR3 is 14 amino acids. CDR3 sequence: CASSLGPGPDTQYF. DNA for the CDR3: TGCGCCAGCAGCTTGGGGCCAGGGCCAGATACGCAGTATTTT.

The rearrangement joins TRBV21-1 to TRBJ1-5; the DNA was not used to check the table's D call, TRBD1. TRBV21-1 is designated a pseudogene. The CDR3 has 17 residues. The CDR3 region is CASSPSPGTGCGQPQHF. The CDR3 nucleotides read TGTGCCAGCAGCCCTAGTCCCGGGACAGGGTGCGGTCAGCCCCAGCATTTT.

The chain combines TRBV18 with TRBJ2-1; 9 bases line up with TRBD1. After removal of 6 bases from V and 5 bases from J, the junction contained 8 bases not matched to a gene. This CDR3 contains 15 residues. Germline V CDR1 and CDR2: KGHSH, LQKENI. The chain's CDR3 is CASSRGTGQNNEQFF. The CDR3 coding sequence is TGTGCCAGCTCCCGCGGGACAGGGCAAAACAATGAGCAGTTCTTC.

The chain uses TRBV4-3 and TRBJ1-6; TRBD1 is a possible D gene (6 bases). The CDR3 is 15 amino acids. V was clipped by 0 bases and J by 7 bases, with 10 bases between them. In germline, CDR1 is LGHNA, CDR2 YSLEER. CDR3 DNA sequence: TGCGCCAGCAGCCAAGAGGGGGCACGGAATTCACCCCTCCACTTT. Amino acids: CASSQEGARNSPLHF.

This clonotype has more than one count but fewer than ten. The chain joins TRBV20-1 to TRBJ2-3; D gene unclear. This CDR3 is 13 amino acids long. Trimming cost V 0 bases and J 1 base, with 5 bases left between them. Germline-derived CDR1 and CDR2 are DFQATT and SNEGSKA (reference sequence). The CDR3 spells CSARDAGTDTQYF. The CDR3 DNA reads TGCAGTGCTAGAGATGCCGGCACAGATACGCAGTATTTT.

In this sample, this clonotype turned up a few times. The chain employs TRBV27 and TRBJ1-5; 8 bases are shared with TRBD1. The CDR3 runs to 14 residues. Germline V lookup: CDR1 MNHEY, CDR2 SMNVEV (reference sequence). The J segment lost 6 bases and the V segment lost 6 bases, leaving 7 bases of the junction unmatched. As DNA, the CDR3 is TGTGCCAGCAGCTCAGGACAGGGTGTTCAGCCCCAGCATTTT. Translated: CASSSGQGVQPQHF.

Here the CDR3 reads CASSPDNRETQYF. The CDR3 DNA reads TGTGCCAGCTCACCAGACAATAGAGAGACCCAGTACTTC. The genes are TRBV18 and TRBJ2-5, with unresolved D. The CDR3 extends over 13 amino acids. CDR1 KGHSH and CDR2 LQKENI come from the germline V gene. The V end was cut by 2 bases, the J end by 4 bases, with 8 bases between.

This clonotype was seen only a few times. The J gene is TRBJ2-7, the V gene TRBV7-2, with TRBD2 identical over 7 bases. CDR3 size: 14 residues. Germline loops: CDR1 SGHTA, CDR2 FQGNSA. The ends lost 6 bases at V and 0 bases at J; junction bases unmatched: 5. CDR3 bases: TGTGCCAGCAGTTGGGACTACTCCTCCTACGAGCAGTACTTC. Amino acids: CASSWDYSSYEQYF. The entire variable domain, with the rest obtained from reference TRBV7-2 and TRBJ2-7, is as follows: GAGVSQSPSNKVTEKGKDVELRCDPISGHTALYWYRQSLGQGLEFLIYFQGNSAPDKSGLPSDRFSAERTGGSVSTLTIQRTQQEDSAVYLCASSWDYSSYEQYFGPGTRLTVT.

The chain recombines TRBV7-2 with TRBJ2-7, with 14 bases fitting TRBD2. The J segment lost 7 bases and the V segment lost 5 bases, leaving 10 bases of the junction unmatched. Germline V CDR1 and CDR2: SGHTA, FQGNSA. CDR3 length equals 16 residues. CDR3 residues: CASSLTSGRAGEEQYF. In DNA, the CDR3 is TGTGCCAGCAGCCTGACTAGCGGGAGGGCCGGGGAAGAGCAGTACTTC.

In its sample, this clonotype was seen many times. The genes are TRBV6-5 and TRBJ2-3, with 9 positions matching TRBD1. This CDR3 has 14 amino acids. Looked up from germline, CDR1 is MNHEY and CDR2 is SVGAGI. Losses at the gene ends were 8 bases for V and 2 bases for J; bases not matched to a gene: 5. CDR3 DNA: TGTGCCAGCCGACAGGGGGGTCACACAGATACGCAGTATTTT. Translated: CASRQGGHTDTQYF.

DNA for the CDR3: TGCGCCAGCAGCCTTCGGACTAGCGGGGGGATACAAGAGACCCAGTACTTC. Its translation is CASSLRTSGGIQETQYF. V usage is TRBV4-1 and J usage is TRBJ2-5, with 14 positions matching TRBD2. Germline CDR1 reads MGHRA; CDR2 reads YSYEKL. V lost 4 bases to trimming and J lost 2 bases; unmatched junction nucleotides: 6. This CDR3 spans 17 amino acids.

There are a few counts of this clonotype. The chain has TRBV10-3 and TRBJ1-3; no clear D gene. V gave up 8 bases and J gave up 6 bases, with 14 bases separating them. This CDR3 contains 13 residues. CDR1 and CDR2 from the germline V gene are ENHRY and SYGVKD. The CDR3 DNA sequence: TGTGCCATCCTGTTGGACTCCAAAAACACCATATATTTT. Residues: CAILLDSKNTIYF.

The V and J genes are TRBV5-1 and TRBJ1-4, with D tentatively TRBD1 (5 bases). V lost 4 bases and J 11 bases, leaving 18 bases between the germline ends. The CDR3 runs 14 residues. Germline CDR1 and CDR2: SGHRS and YFSETQ. As DNA, the CDR3 is TGCGCCAGCAGCCGGGACCCCGCGTCTGAGAAACTGTTTTTT. Translated, it gives CASSRDPASEKLFF.

This clonotype was observed at least ten times. This chain uses TRBV12-3 or TRBV12-4 with TRBJ2-5; TRBD1 agrees at 8 bases. V was pared by 1 base and J by 9 bases, with 10 bases of the junction left unmatched. The CDR3 loop spans 15 amino acids. CDR3 bases: TGTGCCAGCAGTTTAGTTTCAGGACAGGGAACGGCCCAGTACTTC. Amino acid sequence: CASSLVSGQGTAQYF.

V gene TRBV4-1 combines with J gene TRBJ2-1; TRBD2 agrees at 8 bases. J gave up 5 bases and V 4 bases, and 10 bases lay outside the gene matches. CDR1 and CDR2 (germline): MGHRA, YSYEKL. This CDR3 spans 16 amino acids. The CDR3 loop reads CASSPRGGTRNNEQFF. For the CDR3, the DNA is TGCGCCAGCAGCCCTCGGGGCGGGACTAGAAACAATGAGCAGTTCTTC.